What follows are 11 T cell receptor beta chains derived from one specimen sequenced in a study of cytomegalovirus exposure and HLA in healthy donors. Vbeta (60) and Jbeta (13) primers were used in the PCR. Data came from immunoSEQ multiplex PCR; TCRdb stores just in-frame clones and leaves some out. The sample includes 100,000 to 150,000 clones, approximately 82% seen only once; the top ten take 20%. The specimen was PBMCs. These receptors were collected from a man between 18 and 35 years old in good health and CMV-seropositive.

The chain uses TRBV15 and TRBJ2-7; TRBD2 matches at 8 bases. This CDR3 has 13 amino acids. Germline V gene data show CDR1 as LNHNV and CDR2 as YYDKDF (reference sequence). In DNA, the CDR3 is TGTGCAACCCGGGAGGGTTCCACCTACGAGCAGTACTTC. This gives the protein CATREGSTYEQYF.

V and J are TRBV20-1 and TRBJ2-7, with a tentative D call TRBD2 (5 bases). Germline loops: CDR1 DFQATT, CDR2 SNEGSKA (reference sequence). Trimming pared 3 bases from V and 10 bases from J, leaving 13 bases between. The length of the CDR3 is 11 residues. This CDR3 reads CSASDYPQQYF. Written as DNA, the CDR3 is TGCAGTGCTAGTGACTACCCTCAACAGTACTTC.

On this clone itself: The sample contains more than one DNA sequence encoding this CDR3. The gene calls are TRBV7-9 and TRBJ2-7; D may be TRBD2 (6 bases). The V end lost 3 bases, the J end lost 0 bases, and 15 bases lay between the germline ends. CDR1 SEHNR and CDR2 FQNEAQ come from the germline V gene (reference sequence). This CDR3 region has 16 residues. CDR3 sequence reads: CASSLGSGVTSYEQYF. As DNA, the CDR3 is TGTGCCAGCAGCTTGGGATCGGGGGTGACCTCCTACGAGCAGTACTTC.

V gene TRBV7-8 combines with J gene TRBJ1-5; 7 bases fit TRBD1. CDR3 length equals 15 residues. CDR1 is SGHVS, CDR2 FQNEAQ, per germline. V gave up 5 bases and J gave up 7 bases; unmatched junction bases: 11. Here the CDR3 DNA reads TGTGCCAGCAGCCCCGACTCCACAGGGGCGCAGCCCCAGCATTTT. Translation: CASSPDSTGAQPQHF.

This clone was recorded a few times. This chain connects TRBV4-1 to TRBJ1-2; possibly TRBD1 for D (6 bases). This CDR3 is 14 amino acids long. V was cut by 2 bases and J by 7 bases, with 14 bases left in between. Germline lookup yields CDR1 MGHRA and CDR2 YSYEKL. This chain's CDR3 is CASSQSGTFPGYTF. CDR3 DNA sequence: TGCGCCAGCAGCCAATCAGGGACATTCCCTGGCTACACCTTC.

The gene calls are TRBV4-1 and TRBJ2-7; the D gene is possibly TRBD1 (5 bases). Between the trimmed V and J ends, which lost 0 bases and 3 bases, there was a span of 6 bases. The CDR3 sequence is 13 residues long. Germline lookup yields CDR1 MGHRA and CDR2 YSYEKL. CDR3 nucleotide sequence: TGCGCCAGCAGCCAAGATAGGGGCTACGAGCAGTACTTC. Amino acids: CASSQDRGYEQYF.

The chain uses TRBV27 and TRBJ2-7; the match to TRBD2 covers 8 bases. V lost 5 bases to trimming and J lost 3 bases; unmatched junction nucleotides: 12. The CDR3 loop spans 16 amino acids. Germline V gene sequence: CDR1 MNHEY, CDR2 SMNVEV (reference sequence). CDR3 DNA: TGTGCCAGCAGTCGGAGCGGGGGACCATCCTACTACGAGCAGTACTTC. Residues: CASSRSGGPSYYEQYF.

This CDR3 is CASSESGGFRPQHF. CDR3 in DNA: TGTGCCAGCAGTGAATCGGGGGGTTTTAGACCCCAGCATTTT. The chain is built from TRBV6-1 and TRBJ1-5; a weak D match, TRBD1 (5 bases). There are 14 residues in the CDR3. CDR1 and CDR2 from the germline V gene are MNHNS and SASEGT. Trimming took 2 bases from V and 10 from J, leaving 15 bases between them.

The chain carries TRBV5-3 and TRBJ1-5; 9 bases map to TRBD1. TRBV5-3 is designated an ORF whose function remains uncertain. This CDR3 is 13 amino acids long. V lost 9 bases, J lost 3 bases, and 4 bases stayed unmatched. The CDR3 region is CATGQGINQPQHF. The CDR3 DNA reads as TGTGCCACCGGACAGGGGATCAATCAGCCCCAGCATTTT.

The chain employs TRBV6-5 and TRBJ1-3; 7 bases align to TRBD1. The CDR3 has 16 residues. In germline, CDR1 is MNHEY, CDR2 SVGAGI. With 2 bases clipped from V and 0 bases from J, the junction kept 4 bases outside the gene matches. The CDR3 DNA follows: TGTGCCAGCAGTTACGGACAGGCCAGCTCTGGAAACACCATATATTTT. It translates to CASSYGQASSGNTIYF.

The chain carries TRBV7-9 and TRBJ1-2, with 7 bases identical to TRBD1. From germline, CDR1 is SEHNR and CDR2 FQNEAQ (reference sequence). Trimming removed 5 bases from V and 8 bases from J; junction bases left unmatched: 8. The CDR3 has 13 residues. The CDR3: CASSPGTVGGYTF. In DNA, the CDR3 is TGTGCCAGCAGCCCGGGGACAGTCGGGGGCTACACCTTC. Full variable domain (missing parts from reference TRBV7-9 and TRBJ1-2): DTGVSQNPRHKITKRGQNVTFRCDPISEHNRLYWYRQTLGQGPEFLTYFQNEAQLEKSRLLSDRFSAERPKGSFSTLEIQRTEQGDSAMYLCASSPGTVGGYTFGSGTRLTVV.